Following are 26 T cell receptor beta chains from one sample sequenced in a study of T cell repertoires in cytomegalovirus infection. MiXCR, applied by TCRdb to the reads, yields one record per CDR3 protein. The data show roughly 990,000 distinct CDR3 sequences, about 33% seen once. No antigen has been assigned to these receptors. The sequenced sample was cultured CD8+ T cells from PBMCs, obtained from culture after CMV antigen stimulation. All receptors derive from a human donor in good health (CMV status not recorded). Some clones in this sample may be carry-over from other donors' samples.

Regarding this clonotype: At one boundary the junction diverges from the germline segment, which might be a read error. Here the CDR3 reads CTSSASGDSYGYTF. The CDR3 DNA reads TGTACCAGCAGCGCTTCGGGGGACAGCTATGGCTACACCTTC. J is TRBJ1-2 and V is TRBV7-6; 7 bases match TRBD1. This CDR3 is 14 amino acids long. The germline V gene encodes CDR1 SGHVS and CDR2 FNYEAQ.

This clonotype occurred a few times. CDR3 amino acids: CASRAGDTNTGELFF. In nucleotides, the CDR3 is TGTGCCAGCAGAGCAGGGGACACGAACACCGGGGAGCTGTTTTTT. The chain couples TRBV7-9 to TRBJ2-2; a weak D match, TRBD1 (6 bases). Deletions cut 6 bases from V and 0 bases from J, with 11 bases between. Germline loops: CDR1 SEHNR, CDR2 FQNEAQ (reference sequence). This CDR3 has 15 amino acids.

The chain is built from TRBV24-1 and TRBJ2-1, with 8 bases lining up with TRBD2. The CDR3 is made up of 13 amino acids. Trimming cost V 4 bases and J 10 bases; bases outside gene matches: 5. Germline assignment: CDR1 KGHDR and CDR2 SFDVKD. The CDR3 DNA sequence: TGTGCCACCAGTGAGCGGACTAGCAGGGAGCAGTTCTTC. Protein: CATSERTSREQFF.

The CDR3 DNA follows: TGCAGTGCTAGGGACATAGCCTACGAGCAGTACTTC. Translating it yields CSARDIAYEQYF. V gene TRBV20-1 combines with J gene TRBJ2-7, with D possibly matching TRBD1 (5 bases). V lost 3 bases to trimming and J lost 2 bases, with 8 bases between them. Germline CDR1 and CDR2: DFQATT and SNEGSKA (reference sequence). The CDR3 spans 12 residues.

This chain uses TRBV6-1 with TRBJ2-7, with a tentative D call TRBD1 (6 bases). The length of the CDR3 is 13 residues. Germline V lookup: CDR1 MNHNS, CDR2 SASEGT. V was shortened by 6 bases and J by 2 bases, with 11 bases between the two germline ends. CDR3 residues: CASSRGQTYEQYV. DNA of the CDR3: TGTGCCAGCAGCAGAGGACAGACCTACGAGCAGTACGTC.

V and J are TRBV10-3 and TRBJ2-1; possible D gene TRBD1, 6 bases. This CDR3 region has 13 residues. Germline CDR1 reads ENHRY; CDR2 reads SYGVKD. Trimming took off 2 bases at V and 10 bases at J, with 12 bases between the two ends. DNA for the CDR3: TGTGCCATCAGTGAGAAACAGGGTGAGGAGCAGTTCTTC. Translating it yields CAISEKQGEEQFF.

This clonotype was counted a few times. Written as DNA, the CDR3 is TGTGCCAGCAGCTTAGCGGGGGGTCTCGCCTCCTACGAGCAGTACTTC. Its protein is CASSLAGGLASYEQYF. The J gene is TRBJ2-7, the V gene TRBV11-1; D is possibly TRBD2 (6 bases). Germline assignment: CDR1 SGHAT and CDR2 FQDESV (reference sequence). Trimming took 0 bases from V and 0 from J, leaving 12 bases between them. The CDR3 spans 16 residues.

CDR3 in amino acids: CASSLDSVGNQPQHF. The CDR3 DNA is TGTGCCAGCAGCCTGGACTCCGTTGGGAATCAGCCCCAGCATTTT. V is TRBV7-9 and J is TRBJ1-5; the D is unclear. V gave up 5 bases and J gave up 4 bases, with 15 bases separating them. CDR1 is SEHNR, CDR2 FQNEAQ, per germline (reference sequence). The CDR3 is 15 residues long.

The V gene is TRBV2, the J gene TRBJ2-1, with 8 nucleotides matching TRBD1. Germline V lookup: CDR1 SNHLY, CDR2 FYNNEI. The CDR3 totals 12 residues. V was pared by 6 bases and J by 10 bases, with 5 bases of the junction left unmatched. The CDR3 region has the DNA TGTGCCAGCAGGGACAGGGACGGAGAGCAGTTCTTC. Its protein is CASRDRDGEQFF. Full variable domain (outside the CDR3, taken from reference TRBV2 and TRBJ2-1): EPEVTQTPSHQVTQMGQEVILRCVPISNHLYFYWYRQILGQKVEFLVSFYNNEISEKSEIFDDQFSVERPDGSNFTLKIRSTKLEDSAMYFCASRDRDGEQFFGPGTRLTVL.

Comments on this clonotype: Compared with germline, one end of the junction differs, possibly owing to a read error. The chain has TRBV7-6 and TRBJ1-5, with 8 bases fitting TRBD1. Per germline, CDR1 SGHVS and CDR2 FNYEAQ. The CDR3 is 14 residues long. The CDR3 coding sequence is TGTGTCAGCAGCCGACTTGCAGGGGGCCAGCCCCAGCATTTT. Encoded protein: CVSSRLAGGQPQHF.

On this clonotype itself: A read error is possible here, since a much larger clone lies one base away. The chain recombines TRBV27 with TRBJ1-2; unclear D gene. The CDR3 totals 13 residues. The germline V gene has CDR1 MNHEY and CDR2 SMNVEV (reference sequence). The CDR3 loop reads CANSPSGNYGYTF. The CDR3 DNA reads TGTGCCAACAGTCCCTCGGGGAACTATGGCTACACCTTC.

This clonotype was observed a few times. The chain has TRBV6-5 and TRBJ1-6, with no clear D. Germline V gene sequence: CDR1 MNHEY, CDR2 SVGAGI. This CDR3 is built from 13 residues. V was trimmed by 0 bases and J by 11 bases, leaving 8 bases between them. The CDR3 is CASSYSSGAPLHF. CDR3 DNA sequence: TGTGCCAGCAGTTACTCGTCGGGTGCACCCCTCCACTTT.

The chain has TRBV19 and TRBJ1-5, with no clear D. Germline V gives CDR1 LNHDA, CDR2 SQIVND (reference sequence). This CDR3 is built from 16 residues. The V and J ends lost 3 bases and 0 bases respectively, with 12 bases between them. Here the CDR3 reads CASSMGSGSSNQPQHF. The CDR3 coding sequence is TGTGCCAGTAGTATGGGCTCGGGAAGTAGCAATCAGCCCCAGCATTTT.

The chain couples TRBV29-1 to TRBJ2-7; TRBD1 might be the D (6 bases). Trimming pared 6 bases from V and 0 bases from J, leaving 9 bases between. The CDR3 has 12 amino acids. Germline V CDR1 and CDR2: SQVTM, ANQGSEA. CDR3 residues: CSVRDTSYEQYV. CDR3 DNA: TGCAGCGTCCGGGACACCTCCTACGAGCAGTACGTC.

CDR3 DNA: TGCAGCGTTGGAGGACAGTACTACGAGCAGTACTTC. Protein sequence: CSVGGQYYEQYF. The V call is TRBV29-1, the J call TRBJ2-7, with a tentative D call TRBD1 (6 bases). The germline V gene encodes CDR1 SQVTM and CDR2 ANQGSEA. The CDR3 is made up of 12 amino acids. V was trimmed by 4 bases and J by 3 bases, leaving 10 bases between them.

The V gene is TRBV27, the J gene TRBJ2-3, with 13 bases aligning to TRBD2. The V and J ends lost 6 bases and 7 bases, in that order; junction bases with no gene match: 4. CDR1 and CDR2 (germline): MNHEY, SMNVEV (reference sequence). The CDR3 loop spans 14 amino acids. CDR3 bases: TGTGCCAGCAGACTAGCGGGGGGGGCAAATACGCAGTATTTT. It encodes CASRLAGGANTQYF.

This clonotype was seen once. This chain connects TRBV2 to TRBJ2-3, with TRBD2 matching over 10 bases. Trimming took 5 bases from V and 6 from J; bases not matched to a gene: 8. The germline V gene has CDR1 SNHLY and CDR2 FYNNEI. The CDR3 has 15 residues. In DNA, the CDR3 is TGTGCCAGCAGTAGACTAGCGGGCCGCCCCGATACGCAGTATTTT. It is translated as CASSRLAGRPDTQYF.

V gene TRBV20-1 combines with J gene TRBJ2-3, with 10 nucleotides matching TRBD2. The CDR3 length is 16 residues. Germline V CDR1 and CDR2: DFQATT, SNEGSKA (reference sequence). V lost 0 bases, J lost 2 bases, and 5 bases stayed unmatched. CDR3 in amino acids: CSARDLTSGVTDTQYF. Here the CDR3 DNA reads TGCAGTGCTAGAGATTTAACTAGCGGGGTCACAGATACGCAGTATTTT.

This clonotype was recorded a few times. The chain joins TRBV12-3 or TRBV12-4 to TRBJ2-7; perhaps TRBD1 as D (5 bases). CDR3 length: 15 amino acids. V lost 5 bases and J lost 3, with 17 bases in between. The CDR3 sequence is CASSPPRQQGYEQYF. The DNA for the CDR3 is TGTGCCAGCAGTCCCCCAAGACAGCAGGGCTACGAGCAGTACTTC.

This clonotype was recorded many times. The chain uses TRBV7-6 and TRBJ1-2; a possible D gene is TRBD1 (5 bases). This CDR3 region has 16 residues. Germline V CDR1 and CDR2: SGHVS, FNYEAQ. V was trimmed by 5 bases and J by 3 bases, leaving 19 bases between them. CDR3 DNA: TGTGCCAGCAGCCCTGGGGAAGGTAGGGGTGACTATGGCTACACCTTC. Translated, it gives CASSPGEGRGDYGYTF.

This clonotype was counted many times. CDR3 region: CASSPVNEQFF. DNA of the CDR3: TGTGCCAGCAGCCCCGTCAATGAGCAGTTCTTC. The rearrangement links TRBV7-9 to TRBJ2-1; D uncertain. The germline V gene has CDR1 SEHNR and CDR2 FQNEAQ (reference sequence). V lost 5 bases, J lost 6 bases, and 5 bases lay in between. The CDR3 runs 11 residues.

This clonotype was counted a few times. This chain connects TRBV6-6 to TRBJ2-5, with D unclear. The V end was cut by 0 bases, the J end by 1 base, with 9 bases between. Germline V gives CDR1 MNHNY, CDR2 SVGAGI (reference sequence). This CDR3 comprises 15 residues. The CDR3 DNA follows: TGTGCCAGCAGTTACTCGAGTCAGTTCCAAGAGACCCAGTACTTC. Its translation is CASSYSSQFQETQYF.

CDR3 DNA: TGTGCCAGCACCCCCCTTGCAGGGGTCGGATCTGGGGCCAACGTCCTGACTTTC. It is translated as CASTPLAGVGSGANVLTF. The rearrangement uses TRBV7-6 and TRBJ2-6; D might be TRBD1 (6 bases). Trimming took 7 bases from V and 1 from J, leaving 20 bases between them. The CDR3 runs to 18 residues. The germline CDR1 and CDR2 sequences are SGHVS and FNYEAQ.

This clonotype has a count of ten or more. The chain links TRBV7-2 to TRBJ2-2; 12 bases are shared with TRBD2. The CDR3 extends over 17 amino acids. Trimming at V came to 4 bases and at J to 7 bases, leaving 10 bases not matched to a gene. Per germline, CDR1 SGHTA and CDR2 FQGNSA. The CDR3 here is CASSSWRLAGDFGELFF. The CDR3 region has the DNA TGTGCCAGCAGCTCTTGGAGACTAGCGGGGGATTTCGGGGAGCTGTTTTTT.

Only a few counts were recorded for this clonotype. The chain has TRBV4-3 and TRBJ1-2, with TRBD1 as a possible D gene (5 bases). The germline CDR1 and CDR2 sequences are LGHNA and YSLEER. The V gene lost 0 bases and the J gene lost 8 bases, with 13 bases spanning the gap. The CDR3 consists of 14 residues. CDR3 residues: CASSQDRGGIGYTF. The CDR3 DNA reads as TGCGCCAGCAGCCAAGACCGGGGGGGTATAGGCTACACCTTC.

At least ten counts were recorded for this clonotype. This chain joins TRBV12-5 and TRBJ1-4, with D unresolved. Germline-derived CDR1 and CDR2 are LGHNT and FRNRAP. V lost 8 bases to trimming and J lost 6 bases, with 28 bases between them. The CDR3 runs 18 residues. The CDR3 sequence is CASTRTSPSPNVYEKLFF. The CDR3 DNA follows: TGTGCTAGTACCCGAACAAGCCCGTCCCCCAATGTGTATGAAAAACTGTTTTTT.